The rows below give T cell receptor beta chains drawn from one sample of a study of human T cells and chemical hapten exposure. TCRdb itself ran the RACE reads through MiXCR, one entry per CDR3 protein. The repertoire holds about 92,000 distinct CDR3 sequences, approximately 10% seen once, with roughly 1% in the top ten. The material was whole blood, obtained in connection with sensitization to the hapten diphenylcyclopropenone (DPC). Receptors originate from a woman aged 30 to 39 with alopecia areata. Some clones in this sample may be carry-over from other donors' samples. The CDR3 runs from the conserved cysteine through the conserved F or W. D genes are given only for firm matches. Clone size is shown for a subset of rows, as once, few, many or a class of expanded clone.

j_gene: TRBJ2-1; v_gene: TRBV20-1; abundance: few; d_gene: TRBD2; CDR3nt: TGCAGTGCCCCGGGCGGGAGCTCCTACAATGAGCAGTTCTTC; CDR3aa: CSAPGGSSYNEQFF
j_gene: TRBJ2-5; v_gene: TRBV9; abundance: .; d_gene: TRBD2; CDR3nt: TGTGCCAGCAGCGTAGGACTAGCGGGAGGAGAGACCCAGTACTTC; CDR3aa: CASSVGLAGGETQYF
j_gene: TRBJ2-5; v_gene: TRBV20-1; abundance: many; d_gene: .; CDR3nt: TGCAGTGCTAGAGTCATAACAGGAGCAGAGACCCAGTACTTC; CDR3aa: CSARVITGAETQYF
j_gene: TRBJ1-1; v_gene: TRBV30; abundance: .; d_gene: .; CDR3nt: TGTGCCTGGAGTAGGCCAAACACTGAAGCTTTCTTT; CDR3aa: CAWSRPNTEAFF
j_gene: TRBJ1-1; v_gene: TRBV6-6; abundance: .; d_gene: .; CDR3nt: TGTGCCAGCAGTCCCCAGGGGCTGAGCACTGAAGCTTTCTTT; CDR3aa: CASSPQGLSTEAFF
j_gene: TRBJ2-1; v_gene: TRBV11-2; abundance: many; d_gene: .; CDR3nt: TGTGCCAGCAGCTCGCCCGGGACCAGATTTTACAATGAGCAGTTCTTC; CDR3aa: CASSSPGTRFYNEQFF
j_gene: TRBJ2-1; v_gene: TRBV4-1; abundance: many; d_gene: TRBD2; CDR3nt: TGCGCCAGCAGCCACTTACTAGCGGGATTGGGCAATGAGCAGTTCTTC; CDR3aa: CASSHLLAGLGNEQFF
j_gene: TRBJ1-4; v_gene: TRBV28; abundance: many; d_gene: .; CDR3nt: TGTGCCAGCACTACCCCGGGGGGGGGTAATGAAAAACTGTTTTTT; CDR3aa: CASTTPGGGNEKLFF
j_gene: TRBJ2-7; v_gene: TRBV7-8; abundance: .; d_gene: .; CDR3nt: TGTGCCAGCAGCTTCTTCCGGGGCCCCTACGAGCAGTACTTC; CDR3aa: CASSFFRGPYEQYF
j_gene: TRBJ1-6; v_gene: TRBV28; abundance: .; d_gene: .; CDR3nt: TGTGCCAGCAGTTTAACGGATAATTCACCCCTCCACTTT; CDR3aa: CASSLTDNSPLHF
j_gene: TRBJ2-5; v_gene: TRBV12-3/TRBV12-4; abundance: many; d_gene: .; CDR3nt: TGTGCCAGCAGTTTGGGGACGGGCCGGAGGACCCAGTACTTC; CDR3aa: CASSLGTGRRTQYF
j_gene: TRBJ2-7; v_gene: TRBV6-1; abundance: many; d_gene: .; CDR3nt: TGTGCCAGCAGTGGCATCTACGAGCAGTACTTC; CDR3aa: CASSGIYEQYF
j_gene: TRBJ2-1; v_gene: TRBV28; abundance: many; d_gene: TRBD2; CDR3nt: TGTGCCAGCAGTTTGGGGACTAGCGGGGAGCAGTTCTTC; CDR3aa: CASSLGTSGEQFF
j_gene: TRBJ1-2; v_gene: TRBV28; abundance: .; d_gene: .; CDR3nt: TGTGCCAGCTTAGGGGGTGGCTATGGCTACACCTTC; CDR3aa: CASLGGGYGYTF
j_gene: TRBJ1-6; v_gene: TRBV28; abundance: .; d_gene: .; CDR3nt: TGTGCCAGCAGTATCCTGGGGGATCCCCTCCACTTT; CDR3aa: CASSILGDPLHF
j_gene: TRBJ1-4; v_gene: TRBV18; abundance: few; d_gene: .; CDR3nt: TGTGCCAGCTCACCAAGCCCGACCACAACTAATGAAAAACTGTTTTTT; CDR3aa: CASSPSPTTTNEKLFF
j_gene: TRBJ1-4; v_gene: TRBV6-5; abundance: few; d_gene: .; CDR3nt: TGTGCCAGCAGTTACGACAGGGAAAAACTGTTTTTT; CDR3aa: CASSYDREKLFF
j_gene: TRBJ2-3; v_gene: TRBV12-3/TRBV12-4; abundance: many; d_gene: .; CDR3nt: TGTGCCAGCAGCCCGGACATTAGCACAGATACGCAGTATTTT; CDR3aa: CASSPDISTDTQYF
j_gene: TRBJ2-1; v_gene: TRBV27; abundance: many; d_gene: TRBD2; CDR3nt: TGTGCCAGCAGTCTGGGGGGAGGGAATGAGCAGTTCTTC; CDR3aa: CASSLGGGNEQFF
j_gene: TRBJ1-4; v_gene: TRBV4-2; abundance: .; d_gene: TRBD1; CDR3nt: TGTGCCAGCAGCCAAGATCTACCAGGGGGCGGCTTAACTAATGAAAAACTGTTTTTT; CDR3aa: CASSQDLPGGGLTNEKLFF
j_gene: TRBJ1-1; v_gene: TRBV28; abundance: .; d_gene: .; CDR3nt: TGTGCCAGCAGCTCCAGTTTTTTAACAGCCGCTTTCTTT; CDR3aa: CASSSSFLTAAFF
j_gene: TRBJ1-5; v_gene: TRBV12-3/TRBV12-4; abundance: few; d_gene: TRBD1; CDR3nt: TGTGCCAGCAGCCGGGACAGGCGAGACAATCAGCCCCAGCATTTT; CDR3aa: CASSRDRRDNQPQHF
j_gene: TRBJ1-5; v_gene: TRBV3-1; abundance: .; d_gene: TRBD1; CDR3nt: TGTGCCAGCAGCCAAGAGGGACAGGGTGGCAATCAGCCCCAGCATTTT; CDR3aa: CASSQEGQGGNQPQHF
j_gene: TRBJ1-1; v_gene: TRBV28; abundance: .; d_gene: .; CDR3nt: TGTGCCAGCAGTTTCGAGGGGCAGGTGAACACTGAAGCTTTCTTT; CDR3aa: CASSFEGQVNTEAFF
j_gene: TRBJ2-1; v_gene: TRBV3-1; abundance: few; d_gene: .; CDR3nt: TGTGCCAGCAGCCAAGTGGCCAGCAATGAGCAGTTCTTC; CDR3aa: CASSQVASNEQFF
j_gene: TRBJ2-2; v_gene: TRBV10-1; abundance: .; d_gene: .; CDR3nt: TGCGCCAGCAGCGCCCTTACTAGTGCCGGGGAGCTGTTTTTT; CDR3aa: CASSALTSAGELFF
j_gene: TRBJ2-1; v_gene: TRBV11-2; abundance: many; d_gene: .; CDR3nt: TGTGCCAGCAGCACCCTGAAGGGCGGTTCGGGTGAGCAGTTCTTC; CDR3aa: CASSTLKGGSGEQFF
j_gene: TRBJ2-5; v_gene: TRBV28; abundance: many; d_gene: TRBD1; CDR3nt: TGTGCCAGCAGTTCCCCGACAGGGATCCAAGAGACCCAGTACTTC; CDR3aa: CASSSPTGIQETQYF
j_gene: TRBJ1-1; v_gene: TRBV24-1; abundance: many; d_gene: .; CDR3nt: TGTGCCACCAGTCATCATGCGGACACTGAAGCTTTCTTT; CDR3aa: CATSHHADTEAFF